These 20 T cell receptor beta chains were sequenced from one sample in a study of blood T cell repertoires in COVID-19. Some clones are missing from TCRdb's copy, which holds only in-frame ones; the method was immunoSEQ multiplex PCR. This sample yields some 320,000 clones, of which roughly 90% are seen a single time; around 2.5% belongs to the top ten. The source material was PBMCs or T cells enriched from blood (not recorded which). The receptors derive from a man in his 60s who had recovered from COVID-19.

As for this clone: Other DNA sequences in this sample translate to the same CDR3. This chain connects TRBV13 to TRBJ2-7; 8 bases match TRBD1. V shed 3 bases, J shed 3 bases, and the junction held 4 bases outside the gene matches. CDR1 and CDR2 (germline): PRHDT, FYEKMQ (reference sequence). This CDR3 has 14 residues. The CDR3 reads CASSLRQGFYEQYF. The CDR3 DNA reads as TGTGCCAGCAGCTTGAGACAGGGGTTCTACGAGCAGTACTTC.

The chain uses TRBV5-4 and TRBJ2-7, with a tentative D call TRBD1 (6 bases). V lost 0 bases and J lost 0, with 13 bases in between. Germline assignment: CDR1 SGHNT and CDR2 YYREEE (reference sequence). CDR3 length: 16 amino acids. Here the CDR3 DNA reads TGTGCCAGCAGCTTGGGGGCCTCGACAGGCTCCTACGAGCAGTACTTC. Translation: CASSLGASTGSYEQYF. Supplemented by reference TRBV5-4 and TRBJ2-7, the full variable domain reads ETGVTQSPTHLIKTRGQQVTLRCSSQSGHNTVSWYQQALGQGPQFIFQYYREEENGRGNFPPRFSGLQFPNYSSELNVNALELDDSALYLCASSLGASTGSYEQYFGPGTRLTVT.

The rearrangement links TRBV9 to TRBJ2-1, with TRBD2 matching over 11 bases. Germline loops: CDR1 SGDLS, CDR2 YYNGEE. Trimming at V came to 3 bases and at J to 4 bases, leaving 6 bases not matched to a gene. The CDR3 covers 16 residues. The CDR3 DNA is TGTGCCAGCAGCGCAATAATAGCGGGGGGGTACAATGAGCAGTTCTTC. Translating gives CASSAIIAGGYNEQFF.

The rearrangement joins TRBV4-1 to TRBJ2-1, with no clear D. V was pared by 0 bases and J by 6 bases, with 6 bases between. Germline V lookup: CDR1 MGHRA, CDR2 YSYEKL. CDR3 length equals 13 residues. The CDR3 here is CASSQDMRNEQFF. In DNA, the CDR3 is TGCGCCAGCAGCCAAGATATGCGCAATGAGCAGTTCTTC.

This clone appeared a few times. This CDR3 is CASNTGTFNEQFF. For the CDR3, the DNA is TGTGCCAGCAATACCGGGACTTTCAATGAGCAGTTCTTC. The V gene is TRBV6-5, the J gene TRBJ2-1; tentatively, D is TRBD2 (6 bases). Germline V gene lookup returns CDR1 MNHEY and CDR2 SVGAGI. V lost 7 bases to trimming and J lost 6 bases, with 13 bases between them. The CDR3 contains 13 residues.

CDR3 nucleotide sequence: TGTGCCAGCAGCTTAATGACTAGCGGGAGCACAGATACGCAGTATTTT. Its protein is CASSLMTSGSTDTQYF. This chain uses TRBV7-6 with TRBJ2-3; 10 bases line up with TRBD2. The J segment lost 0 bases and the V segment lost 2 bases, leaving 2 bases of the junction unmatched. The germline gives CDR1 SGHVS, CDR2 FNYEAQ. The CDR3 covers 16 residues.

The rearrangement joins TRBV12-3 or TRBV12-4 to TRBJ2-7; D uncertain. The CDR3 is made up of 12 amino acids. V was shortened by 0 bases and J by 6 bases, with 6 bases between the two germline ends. CDR3: CASSLATREQYF. The CDR3 DNA reads TGTGCCAGCAGTTTAGCCACTCGCGAGCAGTACTTC.

The rearrangement joins TRBV24-1 to TRBJ2-5; maybe TRBD1 (7 bases). Germline V gene sequence: CDR1 KGHDR, CDR2 SFDVKD. CDR3 length equals 19 residues. V lost 3 bases and J 1 base, leaving 23 bases between the germline ends. The CDR3 sequence: CATSDGGTRGLAIQETQYF. In DNA form, the CDR3 reads TGTGCCACCAGTGATGGAGGGACAAGGGGGCTGGCAATCCAAGAGACCCAGTACTTC.

This chain connects TRBV27 to TRBJ1-4; 10 nucleotides align to TRBD1. The CDR3 is 18 amino acids. With V trimmed by 3 bases and J by 0 bases, 7 bases remained unmatched. CDR1 MNHEY and CDR2 SMNVEV come from the germline V gene (reference sequence). The CDR3 sequence is CASSLYFGQGATNEKLFF. For the CDR3, the DNA is TGTGCCAGCAGTTTGTATTTCGGACAGGGGGCAACTAATGAAAAACTGTTTTTT.

The chain combines TRBV11-2 with TRBJ2-1; 13 nucleotides agree with TRBD2. The J segment lost 10 bases and the V segment lost 5 bases, leaving 8 bases of the junction unmatched. Germline V gives CDR1 SGHAT, CDR2 FQNNGV. The CDR3 sequence is 15 residues long. The CDR3 region is CASSPRTSGRREQFF. In DNA, the CDR3 is TGTGCCAGCAGCCCAAGGACTAGCGGGAGACGGGAGCAGTTCTTC.

The CDR3 DNA sequence: TGTGCCACCAGCTCCCATATAGTGCGGGTCGGCTACACCTTC. Protein product: CATSSHIVRVGYTF. The chain carries TRBV15 and TRBJ1-2, with D uncertain. Per germline, CDR1 LNHNV and CDR2 YYDKDF (reference sequence). This CDR3 is built from 14 residues. Trimming cost V 5 bases and J 8 bases, with 18 bases left between them.

This CDR3 reads CASSPTRTGNTGELFF. The CDR3 DNA follows: TGTGCCAGCAGTCCCACTAGGACAGGGAACACCGGGGAGCTGTTTTTT. V and J are TRBV7-3 and TRBJ2-2, with 7 bases lining up with TRBD1. Germline trimming cut 6 bases from V and 1 base from J; bases unmatched to any gene: 8. The CDR3 runs 16 residues. The germline gives CDR1 SGHTA, CDR2 FQGTGA.

The J gene is TRBJ1-2, the V gene TRBV27; no clear D gene. The CDR3 loop spans 14 amino acids. V was cut by 5 bases and J by 8 bases, with 18 bases left in between. Germline V gene data show CDR1 as MNHEY and CDR2 as SMNVEV (reference sequence). CDR3 nucleotides: TGTGCCAGCAGTACCTTTTCGGGGATGTGGGGCTACACCTTC. Protein product: CASSTFSGMWGYTF.

This sequence joins TRBV18 and TRBJ2-4; the D is unclear. The V and J ends lost 4 bases and 3 bases respectively, with 25 bases between them. Germline loops: CDR1 KGHSH, CDR2 LQKENI. This CDR3 region has 19 residues. The CDR3 coding sequence is TGTGCCAGCTCACTTAAACCTTCCGTCGGTGCTACGTTCAAAAACATTCAGTACTTC. It translates to CASSLKPSVGATFKNIQYF.

V is TRBV18 and J is TRBJ1-6; 8 bases are shared with TRBD1. V dropped 4 bases and J dropped 9; count of bases not matched to a gene: 11. The CDR3 spans 16 residues. The germline V gene encodes CDR1 KGHSH and CDR2 LQKENI. DNA of the CDR3: TGTGCCAGCTCACTGGTCTCCAGGGGGCGAGGTTCACCCCTCCACTTT. Amino acids: CASSLVSRGRGSPLHF.

This clone was counted a single time. This chain uses TRBV6-1 with TRBJ1-5, with D possibly TRBD1 on 5 matching bases. CDR3 length equals 14 residues. V lost 2 bases to trimming and J lost 5 bases, with 10 bases between them. Germline CDR1 reads MNHNS; CDR2 reads SASEGT. The CDR3 region is CASSEMTADQPQHF. The CDR3 DNA reads TGTGCCAGCAGTGAAATGACAGCTGATCAGCCCCAGCATTTT.

The rearrangement uses TRBV7-9 and TRBJ1-2; D uncertain. The V and J ends lost 5 bases and 2 bases respectively, with 12 bases between them. Germline V CDR1 and CDR2: SEHNR, FQNEAQ (reference sequence). The CDR3 is made up of 14 amino acids. DNA for the CDR3: TGTGCCAGCAGCCCCTGGAGCACGAACTATGGCTACACCTTC. Its translation: CASSPWSTNYGYTF.

This sequence joins TRBV19 and TRBJ1-1; tentatively, D is TRBD1 (6 bases). V lost 5 bases, J lost 4 bases, and 14 bases lay in between. This CDR3 is 14 amino acids long. CDR1 LNHDA and CDR2 SQIVND come from the germline V gene (reference sequence). This CDR3 reads CASSLLTGSTEAFF. The CDR3 DNA reads TGTGCCAGTAGTTTACTTACAGGGAGCACTGAAGCTTTCTTT.

The V call is TRBV30, the J call TRBJ2-3, with 9 bases that match TRBD1. Germline trimming cut 5 bases from V and 3 bases from J; bases unmatched to any gene: 6. The germline V gene has CDR1 GTSNPN and CDR2 SVGIG (reference sequence). The CDR3 loop spans 14 amino acids. The CDR3 spells CAWLHRGQTDTQYF. CDR3 coding DNA: TGTGCCTGGCTACACAGGGGGCAGACAGATACGCAGTATTTT. The full variable domain, completed using reference TRBV30 and TRBJ2-3, is SQTIHQWPATLVQPVGSPLSLECTVEGTSNPNLYWYRQAAGRGLQLLFYSVGIGQISSEVPQNLSASRPQDRQFILSSKKLLLSDSGFYLCAWLHRGQTDTQYFGPGTRLTVL.

The V and J genes are TRBV7-2 and TRBJ2-1; maybe TRBD2 (6 bases). Trimming took 3 bases from V and 1 from J, leaving 7 bases between them. This CDR3 region has 14 residues. Germline V gives CDR1 SGHTA, CDR2 FQGNSA. CDR3 region: CASSFAGSYNEQFF. In DNA form, the CDR3 reads TGTGCCAGCAGCTTCGCGGGATCCTACAATGAGCAGTTCTTC.